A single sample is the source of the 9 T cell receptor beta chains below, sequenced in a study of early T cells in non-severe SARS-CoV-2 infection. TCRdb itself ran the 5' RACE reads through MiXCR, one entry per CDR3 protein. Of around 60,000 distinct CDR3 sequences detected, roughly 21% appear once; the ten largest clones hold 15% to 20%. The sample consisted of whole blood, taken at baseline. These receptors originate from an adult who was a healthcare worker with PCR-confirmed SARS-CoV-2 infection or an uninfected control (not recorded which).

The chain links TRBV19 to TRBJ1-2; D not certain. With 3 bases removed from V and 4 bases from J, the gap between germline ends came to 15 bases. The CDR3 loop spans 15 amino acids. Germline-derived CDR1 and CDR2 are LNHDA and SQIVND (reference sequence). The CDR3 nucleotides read TGTGCCAGTAGTATCGCTCCGGGGTCAGGCTATGGCTACACCTTC. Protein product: CASSIAPGSGYGYTF.

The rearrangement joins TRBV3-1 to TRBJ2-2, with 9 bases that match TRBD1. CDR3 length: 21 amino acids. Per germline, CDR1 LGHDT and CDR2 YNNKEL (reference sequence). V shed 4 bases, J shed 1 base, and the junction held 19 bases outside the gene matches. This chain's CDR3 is CASSPPYRIDRGGKNTGELFF. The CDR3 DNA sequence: TGTGCCAGCAGCCCCCCCTACAGAATTGACAGGGGGGGTAAGAACACCGGGGAGCTGTTTTTT.

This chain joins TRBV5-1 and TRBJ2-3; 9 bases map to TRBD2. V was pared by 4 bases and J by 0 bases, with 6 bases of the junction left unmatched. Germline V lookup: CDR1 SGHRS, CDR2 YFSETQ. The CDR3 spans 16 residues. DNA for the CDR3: TGCGCCAGCAGCATTATTAGCGGGGGTAGCACAGATACGCAGTATTTT. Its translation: CASSIISGGSTDTQYF.

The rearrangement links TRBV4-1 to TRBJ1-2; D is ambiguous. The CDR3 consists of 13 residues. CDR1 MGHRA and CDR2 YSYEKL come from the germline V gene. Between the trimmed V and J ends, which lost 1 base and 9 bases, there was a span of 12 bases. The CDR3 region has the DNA TGCGCCAGCAGCCAAGCCGGAACGGGGAGCTACACCTTC. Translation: CASSQAGTGSYTF.

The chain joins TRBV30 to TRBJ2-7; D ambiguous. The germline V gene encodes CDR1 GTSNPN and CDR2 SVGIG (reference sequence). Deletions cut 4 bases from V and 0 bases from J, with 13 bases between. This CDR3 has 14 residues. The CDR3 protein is CAWKKGPSSYEQYF. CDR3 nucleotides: TGTGCCTGGAAAAAGGGCCCGAGCTCCTACGAGCAGTACTTC.

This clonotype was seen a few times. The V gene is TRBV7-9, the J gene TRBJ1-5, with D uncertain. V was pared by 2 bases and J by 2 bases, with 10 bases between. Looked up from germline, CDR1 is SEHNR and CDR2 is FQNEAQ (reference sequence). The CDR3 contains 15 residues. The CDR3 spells CASSLSSAGNQPQHF. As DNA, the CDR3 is TGTGCCAGCAGCTTATCGAGCGCGGGCAATCAGCCCCAGCATTTT.

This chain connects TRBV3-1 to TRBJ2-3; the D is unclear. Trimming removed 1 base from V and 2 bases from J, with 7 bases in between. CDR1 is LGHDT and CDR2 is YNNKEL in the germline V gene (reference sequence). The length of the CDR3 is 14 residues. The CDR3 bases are TGTGCCAGCAGCCAAGGTACCACCACAGATACGCAGTATTTT. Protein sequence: CASSQGTTTDTQYF.

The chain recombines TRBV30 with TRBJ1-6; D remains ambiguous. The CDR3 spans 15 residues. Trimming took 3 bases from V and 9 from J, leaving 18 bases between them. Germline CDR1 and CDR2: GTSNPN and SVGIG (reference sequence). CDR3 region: CAWSPGRMGGSPLHF. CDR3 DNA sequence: TGTGCCTGGAGCCCCGGGCGCATGGGCGGTTCACCCCTCCACTTT.

The CDR3 protein is CATRGKGWNEQFF. CDR3 sequence (DNA): TGTGCCACCAGGGGGAAGGGCTGGAATGAGCAGTTCTTC. The chain uses TRBV24-1 and TRBJ2-1; D is unresolved. V lost 7 bases and J 7 bases, leaving 13 bases between the germline ends. The CDR3 spans 13 residues. CDR1 KGHDR and CDR2 SFDVKD come from the germline V gene.